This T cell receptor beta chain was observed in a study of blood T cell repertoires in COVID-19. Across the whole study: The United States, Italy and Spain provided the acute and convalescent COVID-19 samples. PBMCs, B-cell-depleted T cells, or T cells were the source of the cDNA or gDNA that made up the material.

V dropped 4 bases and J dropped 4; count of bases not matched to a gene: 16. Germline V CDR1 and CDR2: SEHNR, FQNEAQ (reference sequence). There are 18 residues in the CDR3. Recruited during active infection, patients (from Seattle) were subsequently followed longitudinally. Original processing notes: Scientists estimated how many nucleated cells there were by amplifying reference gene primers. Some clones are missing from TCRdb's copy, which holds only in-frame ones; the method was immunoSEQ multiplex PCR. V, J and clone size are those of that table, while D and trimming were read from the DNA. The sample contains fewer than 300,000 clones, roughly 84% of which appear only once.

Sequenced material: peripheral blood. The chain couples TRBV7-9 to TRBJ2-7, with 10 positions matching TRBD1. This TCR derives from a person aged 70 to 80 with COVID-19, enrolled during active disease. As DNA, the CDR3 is TGTGCCAGCAGCTCTTATCGGTGGGGTGGGACAGGGGTGTACGAGCAGTACTTC. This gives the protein CASSSYRWGGTGVYEQYF.